Below, 10 T cell receptor beta chains from the same sample are listed, as sequenced in a study of blood T cell repertoires in COVID-19. The repertoire was sequenced with immunoSEQ multiplex PCR; TCRdb's copy has only in-frame clones and lacks some. The sample has 250,000 to 400,000 clones; about 91% are singletons. Material: peripheral blood. The receptors derive from a woman aged 25 to 45 with COVID-19, enrolled during active disease.

The chain recombines TRBV20-1 with TRBJ1-5, with D unclear. The CDR3 contains 15 residues. The germline V gene encodes CDR1 DFQATT and CDR2 SNEGSKA (reference sequence). V lost 3 bases to trimming and J lost 0 bases, with 12 bases between them. The CDR3 DNA reads TGCAGTGCTAGTACCGCGGGCTATAGCAATCAGCCCCAGCATTTT. Protein product: CSASTAGYSNQPQHF.

V is TRBV15 and J is TRBJ2-6; a possible D gene is TRBD1 (6 bases). The V end lost 4 bases, the J end lost 0 bases, and 13 bases lay between the germline ends. The CDR3 consists of 17 residues. Germline V lookup: CDR1 LNHNV, CDR2 YYDKDF (reference sequence). CDR3 loop: CATSIGQLPSGANVLTF. CDR3 DNA: TGTGCCACCAGCATTGGACAGTTACCCTCTGGGGCCAACGTCCTGACTTTC.

This clone appeared once. V usage is TRBV2 and J usage is TRBJ1-3; D gene uncertain. The germline V gene has CDR1 SNHLY and CDR2 FYNNEI. CDR3 length equals 15 residues. The V gene lost 6 bases and the J gene lost 2 bases, with 14 bases spanning the gap. The chain's CDR3 is CASRADSSTGNTIYF. The DNA of the CDR3 is TGTGCCAGCAGGGCAGACTCTAGTACTGGAAACACCATATATTTT. The full variable domain, completed using reference TRBV2 and TRBJ1-3, is EPEVTQTPSHQVTQMGQEVILRCVPISNHLYFYWYRQILGQKVEFLVSFYNNEISEKSEIFDDQFSVERPDGSNFTLKIRSTKLEDSAMYFCASRADSSTGNTIYFGEGSWLTVV.

This chain links TRBV28 with TRBJ2-3; 8 bases are a match to TRBD1. The CDR3 is 18 residues long. Germline CDR1 MDHEN, CDR2 SYDVKM. J was trimmed by 1 base and V by 1 base; bases with no gene match: 10. CDR3 in amino acids: CASSLLHPGGGGTDTQYF. As DNA, the CDR3 is TGTGCCAGCAGTTTATTACACCCAGGGGGCGGAGGCACAGATACGCAGTATTTT.

The V call is TRBV6-2 or TRBV6-3, the J call TRBJ1-4; no firm D call. CDR1 is MNHEY, CDR2 SVGEGT, per germline. There are 16 residues in the CDR3. V shed 4 bases and J shed 3 bases, with 15 bases lying between them. Here the CDR3 reads CASSSRRPGSNEKLFF. CDR3 coding DNA: TGTGCCAGCAGTTCTAGGAGGCCTGGATCTAATGAAAAACTGTTTTTT.

J is TRBJ1-1 and V is TRBV5-1, with 7 bases identical to TRBD1. The CDR3 runs to 13 residues. Germline CDR1 SGHRS, CDR2 YFSETQ. V trimming: 6 bases; J trimming: 1 base; junction bases outside the gene matches: 3. CDR3 DNA sequence: TGCGCCAGCAAAGACAGGGCGAACACTGAAGCTTTCTTT. It is translated as CASKDRANTEAFF.

CDR3 sequence reads: CASSLVQGWRVSNTEAFF. The CDR3 nucleotides read TGTGCCAGCAGCTTAGTTCAGGGTTGGCGTGTGTCGAACACTGAAGCTTTCTTT. The chain couples TRBV11-3 to TRBJ1-1; weak D call: TRBD1 (5 bases). V was pared by 1 base and J by 1 base, with 19 bases between. Germline lookup yields CDR1 SGHNT and CDR2 YENEEA. The CDR3 runs to 18 residues.

The CDR3 region is CASSWTGTGTEAFF. The DNA for the CDR3 is TGTGCCAGCAGCTGGACAGGCACGGGGACTGAAGCTTTCTTT. This chain connects TRBV5-6 to TRBJ1-1, with TRBD1 identical over 7 bases. The CDR3 has 14 residues. J gave up 5 bases and V 3 bases, and 7 bases lay outside the gene matches. Germline CDR1 and CDR2: SGHDT and YYEEEE.

This chain links TRBV5-1 with TRBJ2-3; a weak D match, TRBD1 (5 bases). The CDR3 extends over 12 amino acids. CDR1 and CDR2 (germline): SGHRS, YFSETQ. With 5 bases removed from V and 4 bases from J, the gap between germline ends came to 8 bases. The CDR3 DNA is TGCGCCAGCAGGGGGCCCTCAGATACGCAGTATTTT. Translated: CASRGPSDTQYF.

The chain uses TRBV28 and TRBJ1-6, with 8 nucleotides matching TRBD1. With V trimmed by 5 bases and J by 10 bases, 10 bases remained unmatched. Germline CDR1 and CDR2: MDHEN and SYDVKM. This CDR3 is built from 15 residues. This chain's CDR3 is CASSTLDRVGSPLHF. The CDR3 DNA follows: TGTGCCAGCAGTACCCTGGACAGGGTTGGGTCACCCCTCCACTTT. Looking up the rest from reference TRBV28 and TRBJ1-6 gives the full variable domain: DVKVTQSSRYLVKRTGEKVFLECVQDMDHENMFWYRQDPGLGLRLIYFSYDVKMKEKGDIPEGYSVSREKKERFSLILESASTNQTSMYLCASSTLDRVGSPLHFGNGTRLTVT.